This T cell receptor (beta chain) is drawn from a study of regulatory T cells in long-lasting Graves disease. Study in general: Graves' patients with a new diagnosis had received antithyroid drugs under 3 months.

This clonotype has just a few counts. The time point denotes: newly diagnosed GD, antithyroid drugs for less than 3 months. Extracted RNA from PBMCs served as the source of the TCR library. Arm-PCR with iRepertoire HTBI primers amplified the CDR3 regions for these TCR beta libraries. Authors' data handling: Under 75 TRBV and around 15 TRBJ segments were identified across samples. TCRdb reanalysed the multiplex PCR reads using MiXCR and keeps one entry per CDR3 protein. These V and J calls are TCRdb output, not the study's own analysis. Of 420,000 or so distinct CDR3 sequences listed, roughly 15% are singletons. CDR1 MNHNS and CDR2 SASEGT come from the germline V gene. V was trimmed by 6 bases and J by 7 bases, leaving 9 bases between them. The CDR3 is made up of 11 amino acids. The data were also submitted as part of a second study, on T cells in Graves' hyperthyroidism and ophthalmopathy.

V gene TRBV6-1 combines with J gene TRBJ2-5; D is unclear. Here the sequenced sample was peripheral blood mononuclear cells (PBMCs), taken at new diagnosis, from a patient treated with antithyroid drugs. The receptor's source is a woman in her late teens or twenties with Graves disease. CDR3 DNA sequence: TGTGCCAGCAGGACCGATCCGACCCAGTACTTC. Translated, it gives CASRTDPTQYF.